This T cell receptor (beta chain) derives from a study of breast tumors, draining lymph nodes, adjacent tissues. The lymph nodes were axillary draining lymph nodes from breast cancer patients. The V gene's germline CDR1 is LNHDA and CDR2 SQIVND (reference sequence). V shed 2 bases and J shed 1 base, with 13 bases lying between them. This CDR3 contains 16 residues. TCRdb recomputed calls from the multiplex PCR reads with MiXCR, one row per CDR3 protein. The top ten clones hold around 1% of a sample with 250,000 or so distinct CDR3 sequences, 30% of them seen once. This sequence originates from a female donor with breast cancer. Some clones in this sample may be carry-over from other donors' samples. The chain recombines TRBV19 with TRBJ2-3; the D gene is possibly TRBD2 (7 bases). Sequencing used axillary lymph node tissue. DNA of the CDR3: TGTGCCAGTAGTATACGTGCGGGGGCGGGCACAGATACGCAGTATTTT. Protein sequence: CASSIRAGAGTDTQYF.